This TCR beta chain was sequenced in a study of early T cells in non-severe SARS-CoV-2 infection. In this sample, this clonotype turned up many times. MiXCR, applied by TCRdb to the 5' RACE reads, yields one record per CDR3 protein. Of more than 90,000 distinct CDR3 sequences in the sample, 9.5% to 11% are singletons; the top ten hold around 5.1%. This sequence was found in an adult who was a healthcare worker with PCR-confirmed SARS-CoV-2 infection or an uninfected control (not recorded which). Sequencing was performed on whole blood.

The CDR3, as DNA: TGTGCCAGCAGTGTTGAGGGGGTGGCCACTGAAGCTTTCTTT. Encoded protein: CASSVEGVATEAFF. The chain carries TRBV2 and TRBJ1-1, with D possibly being TRBD1 (6 bases). The germline V and J ends were trimmed by 4 bases and 4 bases, with 13 bases remaining between them. The germline CDR1 and CDR2 sequences are SNHLY and FYNNEI. The CDR3 runs 14 residues.